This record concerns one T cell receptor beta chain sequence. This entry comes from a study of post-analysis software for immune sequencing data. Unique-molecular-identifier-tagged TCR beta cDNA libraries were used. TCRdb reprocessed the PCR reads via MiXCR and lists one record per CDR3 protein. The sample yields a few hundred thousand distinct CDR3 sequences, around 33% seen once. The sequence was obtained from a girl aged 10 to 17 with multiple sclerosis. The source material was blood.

The CDR3 spells CASSQDPSGGPTGELFF. DNA of the CDR3: TGCGCCAGCAGCCAAGATCCGAGCGGGGGGCCCACCGGGGAGCTGTTTTTT. The chain couples TRBV4-1 to TRBJ2-2; 9 nucleotides line up with TRBD2. There are 17 residues in the CDR3. Per the germline V gene, CDR1 is MGHRA and CDR2 is YSYEKL. The V and J ends lost 0 bases and 4 bases, in that order; junction bases with no gene match: 6.